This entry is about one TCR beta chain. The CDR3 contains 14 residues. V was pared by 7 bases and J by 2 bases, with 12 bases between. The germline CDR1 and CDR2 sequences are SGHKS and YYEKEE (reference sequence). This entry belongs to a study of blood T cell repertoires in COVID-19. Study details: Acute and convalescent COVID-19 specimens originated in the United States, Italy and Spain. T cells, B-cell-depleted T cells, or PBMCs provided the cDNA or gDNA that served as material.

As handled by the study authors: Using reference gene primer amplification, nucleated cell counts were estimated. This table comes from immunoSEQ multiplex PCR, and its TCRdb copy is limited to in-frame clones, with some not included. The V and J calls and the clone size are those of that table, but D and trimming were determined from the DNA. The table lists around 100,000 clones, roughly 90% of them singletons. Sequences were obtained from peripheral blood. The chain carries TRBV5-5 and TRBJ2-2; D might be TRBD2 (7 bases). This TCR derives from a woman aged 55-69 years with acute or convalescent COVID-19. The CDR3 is CASRGAFNTGELFF. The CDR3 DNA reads TGTGCCAGCCGGGGGGCGTTTAACACCGGGGAGCTGTTTTTT.